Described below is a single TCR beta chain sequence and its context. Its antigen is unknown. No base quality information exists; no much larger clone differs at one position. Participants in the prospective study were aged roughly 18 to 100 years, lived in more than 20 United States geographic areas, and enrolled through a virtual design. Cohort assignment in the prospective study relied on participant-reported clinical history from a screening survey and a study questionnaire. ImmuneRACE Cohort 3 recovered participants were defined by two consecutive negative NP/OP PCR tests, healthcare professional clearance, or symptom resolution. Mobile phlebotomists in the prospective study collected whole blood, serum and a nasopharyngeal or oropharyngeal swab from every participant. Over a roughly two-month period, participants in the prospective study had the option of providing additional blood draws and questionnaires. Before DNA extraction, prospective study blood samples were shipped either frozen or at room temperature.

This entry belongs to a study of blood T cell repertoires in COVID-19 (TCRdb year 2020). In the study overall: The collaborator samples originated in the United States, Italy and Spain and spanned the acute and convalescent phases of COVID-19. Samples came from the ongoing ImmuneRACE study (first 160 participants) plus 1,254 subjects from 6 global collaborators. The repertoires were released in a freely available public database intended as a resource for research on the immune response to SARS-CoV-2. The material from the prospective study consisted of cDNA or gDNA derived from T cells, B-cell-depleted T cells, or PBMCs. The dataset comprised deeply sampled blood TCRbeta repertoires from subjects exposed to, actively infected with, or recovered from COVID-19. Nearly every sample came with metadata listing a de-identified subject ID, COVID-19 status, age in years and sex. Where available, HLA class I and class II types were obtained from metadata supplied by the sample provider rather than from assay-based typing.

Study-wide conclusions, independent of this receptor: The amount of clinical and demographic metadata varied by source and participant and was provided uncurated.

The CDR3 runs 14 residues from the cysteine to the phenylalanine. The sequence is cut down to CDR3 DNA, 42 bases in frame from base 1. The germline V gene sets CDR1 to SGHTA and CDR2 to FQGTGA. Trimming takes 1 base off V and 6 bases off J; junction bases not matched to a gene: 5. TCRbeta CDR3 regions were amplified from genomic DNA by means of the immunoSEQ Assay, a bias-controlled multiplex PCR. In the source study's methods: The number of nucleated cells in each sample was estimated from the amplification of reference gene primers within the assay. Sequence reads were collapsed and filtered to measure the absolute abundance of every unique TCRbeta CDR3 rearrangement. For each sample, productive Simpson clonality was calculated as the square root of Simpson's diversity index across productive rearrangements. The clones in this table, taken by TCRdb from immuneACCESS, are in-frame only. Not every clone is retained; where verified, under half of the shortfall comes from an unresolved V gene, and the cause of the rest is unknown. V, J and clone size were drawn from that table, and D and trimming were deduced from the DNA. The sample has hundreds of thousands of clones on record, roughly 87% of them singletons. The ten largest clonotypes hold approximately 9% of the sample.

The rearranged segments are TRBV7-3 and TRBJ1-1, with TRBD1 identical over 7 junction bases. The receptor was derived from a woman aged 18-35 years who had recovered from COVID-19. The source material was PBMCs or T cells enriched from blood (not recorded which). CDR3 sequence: CASSLRAGGSEAFF. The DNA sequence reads TGTGCCAGCAGCTTAAGGGCAGGGGGTTCTGAAGCTTTCTTT.